The 18 T cell receptor beta chains below were found in one sample sequenced in a study of T-cell memory formation after mild COVID-19. TCRdb re-called the 5' RACE reads through MiXCR, storing one row per CDR3 protein. This sample carries 250,000 to 350,000 distinct CDR3 sequences, more than 15% of them seen once, and the ten largest clones take about a fifth. The sample consisted of PBMCs or a T cell subset sorted from them (not recorded which). These receptors originate from a man aged 18 to 29 who had mild COVID-19 (a few samples of this study predate the infection). Cell type and time point are not known.

This clonotype was detected ten times or more. A junction end diverges from the germline sequence, so it may reflect a read error. V is TRBV5-1 and J is TRBJ1-1, with 9 bases matching TRBD1. The CDR3 runs 14 residues. CDR1 is SGHRS, CDR2 YFSETQ, per germline. This chain's CDR3 is CASSPGQGGTEAFF. CDR3 in DNA: TGTGCCAGCAGTCCGGGACAGGGTGGAACTGAAGCTTTCTTT.

The J gene is TRBJ1-1, the V gene TRBV6-1, with D possibly being TRBD1 (5 bases). CDR1 and CDR2 from the germline V gene are MNHNS and SASEGT. The CDR3 contains 16 residues. Between the trimmed V and J ends, which lost 2 bases and 4 bases, there was a span of 17 bases. The CDR3, as DNA: TGTGCCAGCAGTGAACAGGGTTATTGGGTTTCCACTGAAGCTTTCTTT. This encodes CASSEQGYWVSTEAFF.

V and J are TRBV5-1 and TRBJ2-1; D may be TRBD2 (5 bases). CDR3 length equals 13 residues. V lost 1 base, J lost 7 bases, and 9 bases lay in between. Germline V gene lookup returns CDR1 SGHRS and CDR2 YFSETQ. The CDR3 protein is CASSLYGDNEQFF. For the CDR3, the DNA is TGCGCCAGCAGCTTGTACGGGGATAATGAGCAGTTCTTC.

A few counts support this clonotype. The chain recombines TRBV12-3 or TRBV12-4 with TRBJ1-1; the D gene is possibly TRBD1 (6 bases). This CDR3 region has 15 residues. The ends were cut back, 5 bases at V and 4 bases at J, with 17 bases in the middle. CDR3 sequence (DNA): TGTGCCAGCAGTCCTAGGACAGTCTCGGCCACTGAAGCTTTCTTT. It is translated as CASSPRTVSATEAFF.

The chain combines TRBV4-1 with TRBJ2-1, with no clear D. The V gene lost 1 base and the J gene lost 7 bases, with 11 bases spanning the gap. This CDR3 has 14 amino acids. CDR1 and CDR2 from the germline V gene are MGHRA and YSYEKL. CDR3 sequence reads: CASSQAVGLNEQFF. CDR3 DNA: TGCGCCAGCAGCCAAGCCGTGGGCCTGAATGAGCAGTTCTTC.

This clonotype occurred a few times. The chain couples TRBV5-1 to TRBJ2-3, with TRBD2 identical over 12 bases. There are 18 residues in the CDR3. Germline V gene lookup returns CDR1 SGHRS and CDR2 YFSETQ. The junction had 6 bases not matched to a gene; V was cut back by 0 bases and J by 1 base. CDR3 DNA sequence: TGCGCCAGCAGCTTGGTTCTAGCGGGGGGGCCCGGCACAGATACGCAGTATTTT. It is translated as CASSLVLAGGPGTDTQYF.

This clonotype has only a few counts. V gene TRBV11-2 combines with J gene TRBJ2-1; TRBD2 might be the D (6 bases). Per germline, CDR1 SGHAT and CDR2 FQNNGV. Trimming removed 0 bases at V and 8 bases at J, with 11 bases between. The CDR3 has 14 residues. The CDR3 bases are TGTGCCAGCAGCTTAGATGAGCGGGTATATGAGCAGTTCTTC. Residues: CASSLDERVYEQFF.

Only a few counts were recorded for this clonotype. V gene TRBV4-2 combines with J gene TRBJ1-3; 7 bases line up with TRBD1. V shed 4 bases, J shed 4 bases, and the junction held 7 bases outside the gene matches. This CDR3 comprises 15 residues. The germline V gene has CDR1 LGHNA and CDR2 YNFKEQ. Here the CDR3 reads CASSPGQAGGNTIYF. DNA of the CDR3: TGTGCCAGCAGCCCTGGACAGGCGGGGGGAAACACCATATATTTT.

This clonotype was seen more than once but under ten times. The chain links TRBV24-1 to TRBJ2-2, with D perhaps TRBD2 (5 bases). The CDR3 totals 14 residues. Germline lookup yields CDR1 KGHDR and CDR2 SFDVKD. V gave up 1 base and J gave up 3 bases, with 5 bases separating them. In DNA form, the CDR3 reads TGTGCCACCAGTGATTTCGGGGACACCGGGGAGCTGTTTTTT. Protein sequence: CATSDFGDTGELFF.

This clonotype was seen more than once but under ten times. This chain links TRBV28 with TRBJ2-3, with TRBD2 matching 15 bases. Germline V gives CDR1 MDHEN, CDR2 SYDVKM. V was clipped by 4 bases and J by 4 bases; unmatched bases: 6. The CDR3 runs to 17 residues. CDR3 nucleotide sequence: TGTGCCAGCAGTTCGCCGGGACTAGCGGGGGGCCCAGATACGCAGTATTTT. Residues: CASSSPGLAGGPDTQYF.

This clonotype showed up just a few times. V is TRBV7-3 and J is TRBJ2-3; 12 bases fit TRBD1. In germline, CDR1 is SGHTA, CDR2 FQGTGA. J was trimmed by 5 bases and V by 5 bases; bases with no gene match: 5. CDR3 size: 15 residues. The CDR3 nucleotides read TGTGCCAGCAGCCCCGGGACAGGGGGCGGAGATACGCAGTATTTT. Its translation: CASSPGTGGGDTQYF.

The table lists this clonotype with many counts. J is TRBJ2-3 and V is TRBV27; unclear D gene. V shed 6 bases and J shed 2 bases, with 12 bases lying between them. The CDR3 runs 14 residues. Germline CDR1 is MNHEY and CDR2 is SMNVEV (reference sequence). CDR3 nucleotide sequence: TGTGCCAGCAGCCGGACCAGGTACACAGATACGCAGTATTTT. This gives the protein CASSRTRYTDTQYF.

This clonotype has just a few counts. The V call is TRBV10-3, the J call TRBJ2-6, with 9 bases fitting TRBD1. Per the germline V gene, CDR1 is ENHRY and CDR2 is SYGVKD. V trimming: 8 bases; J trimming: 2 bases; junction bases outside the gene matches: 10. The CDR3 is 17 residues long. CDR3 amino acids: CAIPGQGSGTGANVLTF. Written as DNA, the CDR3 is TGTGCCATCCCGGGACAGGGAAGCGGGACTGGGGCCAACGTCCTGACTTTC.

This clonotype came up a few times. This rearrangement joins TRBV5-1 to TRBJ1-1, with D possibly TRBD1 on 6 matching bases. V lost 0 bases, J lost 1 base, and 10 bases lay in between. The CDR3 consists of 15 residues. Germline assignment: CDR1 SGHRS and CDR2 YFSETQ. Here the CDR3 DNA reads TGCGCCAGCAGCTTGGCCGAGACAGGGAACACTGAAGCTTTCTTT. It encodes CASSLAETGNTEAFF.

This clonotype was seen more than once but under ten times. The V gene is TRBV7-2, the J gene TRBJ2-2; either TRBD1 or TRBD2 may supply D (5 bases each). The CDR3 totals 16 residues. CDR1 and CDR2 from the germline V gene are SGHTA and FQGNSA. Trimming stripped 3 bases from V and 4 bases from J, with 15 bases between. CDR3 bases: TGTGCCAGCAGCTTCACCCCCATTGGGGGCACCGGGGAGCTGTTTTTT. This gives the protein CASSFTPIGGTGELFF.

This clonotype was detected a few times. The chain couples TRBV6-5 to TRBJ1-6; TRBD1 might be the D (5 bases). Germline lookup yields CDR1 MNHEY and CDR2 SVGAGI. The CDR3 loop spans 15 amino acids. The V and J ends lost 7 bases and 0 bases respectively, with 10 bases between them. For the CDR3, the DNA is TGTGCCAGCACCGAGACAGCCTCCTATAATTCACCCCTCCACTTT. Amino acid sequence: CASTETASYNSPLHF.

The gene calls are TRBV15 and TRBJ2-5; 7 nucleotides align to TRBD1. The CDR3 runs 13 residues. Trimming took 8 bases from V and 0 from J; bases not matched to a gene: 3. Germline V gene sequence: CDR1 LNHNV, CDR2 YYDKDF (reference sequence). This CDR3 reads CATGGQNQETQYF. CDR3 DNA: TGTGCCACCGGGGGACAGAACCAAGAGACCCAGTACTTC.

Only a few counts were recorded for this clonotype. The V and J genes are TRBV11-2 and TRBJ2-6, with TRBD1 matching over 10 bases. The CDR3 loop spans 21 amino acids. V trimming: 4 bases; J trimming: 1 base; junction bases outside the gene matches: 16. The germline gives CDR1 SGHAT, CDR2 FQNNGV. The CDR3 nucleotides read TGTGCCAGCAGCTCCGTCCGCCGACAGGGGGCTCTGTCTTCTGGGGCCAACGTCCTGACTTTC. Translating gives CASSSVRRQGALSSGANVLTF.